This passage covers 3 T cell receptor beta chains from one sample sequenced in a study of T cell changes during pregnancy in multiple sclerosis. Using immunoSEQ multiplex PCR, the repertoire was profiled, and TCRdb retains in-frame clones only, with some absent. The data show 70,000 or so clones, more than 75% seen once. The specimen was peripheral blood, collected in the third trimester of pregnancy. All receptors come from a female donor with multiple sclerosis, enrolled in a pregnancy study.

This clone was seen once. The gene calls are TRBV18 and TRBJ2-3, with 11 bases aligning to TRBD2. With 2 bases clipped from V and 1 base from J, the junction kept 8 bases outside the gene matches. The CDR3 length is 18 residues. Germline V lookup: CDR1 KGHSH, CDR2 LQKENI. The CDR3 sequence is CASSPRPQLAGGTDTQYF. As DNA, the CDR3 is TGTGCCAGCTCACCAAGACCCCAACTAGCGGGGGGCACAGATACGCAGTATTTT.

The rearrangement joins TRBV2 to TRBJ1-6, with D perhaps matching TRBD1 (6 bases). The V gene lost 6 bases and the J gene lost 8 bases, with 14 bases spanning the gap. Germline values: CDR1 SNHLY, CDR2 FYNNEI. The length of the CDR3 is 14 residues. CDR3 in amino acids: CASRELTGYSPLHF. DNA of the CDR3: TGTGCCAGCAGAGAATTAACAGGGTATTCACCCCTCCACTTT.

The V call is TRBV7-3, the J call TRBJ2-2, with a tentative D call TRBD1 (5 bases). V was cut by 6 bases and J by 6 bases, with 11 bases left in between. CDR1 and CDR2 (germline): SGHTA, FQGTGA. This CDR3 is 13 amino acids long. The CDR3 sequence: CASSFRVPGELFF. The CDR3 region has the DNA TGTGCCAGCAGTTTCAGGGTTCCCGGGGAGCTGTTTTTT.